The rows below give T cell receptor beta chains drawn from one sample of a study of T cells expressing NK-cell markers. After re-calling the 5' RACE reads, TCRdb lists one entry per CDR3 protein, DNA absent. The table lists about 460,000 distinct CDR3 sequences. The specimen was blood T cells: a sorted CD56 or NKG2C T cell subset, CD4+ or CD8+ T cells, or bulk PBMC T cells (not recorded which). The receptor set was obtained from a woman aged 50 to 60 in good health. CDR3s include the opening cysteine and the closing phenylalanine or tryptophan. Each record gives: CDR3 protein, V gene, J gene.

CDR3aa: CSVELSGISYNEQFF; v_gene: TRBV29-1; j_gene: TRBJ2-1
CDR3aa: CASSPPSSHEQFF; v_gene: TRBV7-9; j_gene: TRBJ2-1
CDR3aa: CSVEGSTGIGEKLFF; v_gene: TRBV29-1; j_gene: TRBJ1-4
CDR3aa: CASSKTSGRPDSEQFF; v_gene: TRBV5-1; j_gene: TRBJ2-1
CDR3aa: CSAYSTGTGELFF; v_gene: TRBV20-1; j_gene: TRBJ2-2
CDR3aa: CASSKTGTSGTTRNEQFF; v_gene: TRBV27; j_gene: TRBJ2-1
CDR3aa: CASSWTGGDEQYF; v_gene: TRBV7-3; j_gene: TRBJ2-7
CDR3aa: CASSQGQQVNYGYTF; v_gene: TRBV3-1; j_gene: TRBJ1-2
CDR3aa: CASSSLAGVFF; v_gene: TRBV11-2; j_gene: TRBJ2-1
CDR3aa: CASRGTGTTGELFF; v_gene: TRBV6-5; j_gene: TRBJ2-2
CDR3aa: CASSGQDSYGYTF; v_gene: TRBV6-1; j_gene: TRBJ1-2
CDR3aa: CASSFQGGPEYEQYF; v_gene: TRBV27; j_gene: TRBJ2-7
CDR3aa: CASSQDPGSGWGTQYF; v_gene: TRBV4-1; j_gene: TRBJ2-5
CDR3aa: CASSQLFGATNYGYTF; v_gene: TRBV3-1; j_gene: TRBJ1-2
CDR3aa: CASRPPLGPGTQYF; v_gene: TRBV11-2; j_gene: TRBJ2-5
CDR3aa: CASHRGVDQPQHF; v_gene: TRBV28; j_gene: TRBJ1-5
CDR3aa: CASAGDSSIGTQYF; v_gene: TRBV27; j_gene: TRBJ2-5
CDR3aa: CASSRGFGASGIGDEQFF; v_gene: TRBV7-3; j_gene: TRBJ2-1
CDR3aa: CASSLDGGGGDEQFF; v_gene: TRBV11-3; j_gene: TRBJ2-1
CDR3aa: CSVLLNTYEQYF; v_gene: TRBV29-1; j_gene: TRBJ2-7
CDR3aa: CASNRPGLNTGELFF; v_gene: TRBV3-1; j_gene: TRBJ2-2
CDR3aa: CASSAQRTFNEKLFF; v_gene: TRBV12-3/TRBV12-4; j_gene: TRBJ1-4
CDR3aa: CASSLIGDSTYNEQFF; v_gene: TRBV5-1; j_gene: TRBJ2-1
CDR3aa: CASTPWAADQPQHF; v_gene: TRBV2; j_gene: TRBJ1-5
CDR3aa: CASSSWDRMRNTGELFF; v_gene: TRBV11-3; j_gene: TRBJ2-2
CDR3aa: CASSFGLAGGPEQFF; v_gene: TRBV5-6; j_gene: TRBJ2-1
CDR3aa: CASSLRPRGMGANVLTF; v_gene: TRBV7-8; j_gene: TRBJ2-6
CDR3aa: CASSPSGLAVDHEQFF; v_gene: TRBV12-3/TRBV12-4; j_gene: TRBJ2-1
CDR3aa: CSVNTQGAPGGYTF; v_gene: TRBV29-1; j_gene: TRBJ1-2
CDR3aa: CAISAQGSIGNTIYF; v_gene: TRBV10-3; j_gene: TRBJ1-3
CDR3aa: CASSYSRDPNYGYTF; v_gene: TRBV6-5; j_gene: TRBJ1-2
CDR3aa: CASSFSLSGREQFF; v_gene: TRBV5-5; j_gene: TRBJ2-1
CDR3aa: CASSRDVSYEQYF; v_gene: TRBV5-6; j_gene: TRBJ2-7
CDR3aa: CASSGGNYEQYF; v_gene: TRBV10-2; j_gene: TRBJ2-7
CDR3aa: CASSESGVTTIYF; v_gene: TRBV25-1; j_gene: TRBJ1-3
CDR3aa: CASSLDAILGGEQFF; v_gene: TRBV5-1; j_gene: TRBJ2-1
CDR3aa: CASSFGPAETQYF; v_gene: TRBV12-3/TRBV12-4; j_gene: TRBJ2-5
CDR3aa: CASSLPGTGENSPLHF; v_gene: TRBV5-1; j_gene: TRBJ1-6
CDR3aa: CASSVDPPGELFF; v_gene: TRBV5-1; j_gene: TRBJ2-2
CDR3aa: CASKVADGHSYEQYF; v_gene: TRBV5-6; j_gene: TRBJ2-7
CDR3aa: CASSLGGALLQETQYF; v_gene: TRBV7-8; j_gene: TRBJ2-5
CDR3aa: CSAHVRTSGKGEQFF; v_gene: TRBV20-1; j_gene: TRBJ2-1
CDR3aa: CASRVTGVRYNEQFF; v_gene: TRBV6-2/TRBV6-3; j_gene: TRBJ2-1
CDR3aa: CSAILDRGFGYTF; v_gene: TRBV20-1; j_gene: TRBJ1-2
CDR3aa: CASSPDRAGETQYF; v_gene: TRBV4-2; j_gene: TRBJ2-5
CDR3aa: CASSQTTGTSGSEQFF; v_gene: TRBV7-6; j_gene: TRBJ2-1
CDR3aa: CASSYQRQGTEAFF; v_gene: TRBV6-5; j_gene: TRBJ1-1
CDR3aa: CASSRRLARGYTF; v_gene: TRBV12-3/TRBV12-4; j_gene: TRBJ1-2
CDR3aa: CSADTDRNTEAFF; v_gene: TRBV20-1; j_gene: TRBJ1-1
CDR3aa: CAWSVGDLVGEQYF; v_gene: TRBV30; j_gene: TRBJ2-7
CDR3aa: CASSYSPAVSDYGYTF; v_gene: TRBV6-5; j_gene: TRBJ1-2
CDR3aa: CASSSDPGLAVNEQFF; v_gene: TRBV7-8; j_gene: TRBJ2-1
CDR3aa: CAWIPGLRNTGELFF; v_gene: TRBV30; j_gene: TRBJ2-2
CDR3aa: CASSTRQNYGYTF; v_gene: TRBV5-1; j_gene: TRBJ1-2
CDR3aa: CASSRAGGSLAKNIQYF; v_gene: TRBV3-1; j_gene: TRBJ2-4
CDR3aa: CASSPGQGSETQYF; v_gene: TRBV2; j_gene: TRBJ2-5